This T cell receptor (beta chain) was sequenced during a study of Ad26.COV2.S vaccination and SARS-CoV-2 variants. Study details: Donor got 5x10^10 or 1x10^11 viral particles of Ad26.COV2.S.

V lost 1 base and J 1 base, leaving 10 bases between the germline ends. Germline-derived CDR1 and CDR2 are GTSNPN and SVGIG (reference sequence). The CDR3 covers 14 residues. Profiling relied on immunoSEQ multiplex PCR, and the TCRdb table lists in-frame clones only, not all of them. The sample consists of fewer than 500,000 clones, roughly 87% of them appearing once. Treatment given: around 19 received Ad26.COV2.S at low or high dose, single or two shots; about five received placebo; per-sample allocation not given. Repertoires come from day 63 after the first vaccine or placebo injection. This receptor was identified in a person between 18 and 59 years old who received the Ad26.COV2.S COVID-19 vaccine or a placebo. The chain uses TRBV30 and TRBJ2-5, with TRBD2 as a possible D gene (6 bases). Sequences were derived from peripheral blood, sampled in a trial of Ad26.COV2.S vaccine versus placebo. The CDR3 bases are TGTGCCTGGAGTGGGGGACTCCTCCAAGAGACCCAGTACTTC. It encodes CAWSGGLLQETQYF. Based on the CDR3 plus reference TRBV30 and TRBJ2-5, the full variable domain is SQTIHQWPATLVQPVGSPLSLECTVEGTSNPNLYWYRQAAGRGLQLLFYSVGIGQISSEVPQNLSASRPQDRQFILSSKKLLLSDSGFYLCAWSGGLLQETQYFGPGTRLLVL.